The clone carrying this T cell receptor beta chain has at least ten counts. Its antigen is still unknown. From the multiplex PCR reads, TCRdb called clonotypes with MiXCR, one entry per CDR3 protein. The table lists about 200,000 distinct CDR3 sequences, under 35% of them singletons. The source of the sample is a study of breast tumors, draining lymph nodes, adjacent tissues. Study results and caveats: Data fit most tumor T cells coming from lymph node, expanding in tumor. That most tumor T cells come from lymph nodes remained unproven. Compared with lymph nodes, tumors were less diverse; compared with nontumor tissue, more. Luminal-like breast cancer showed significantly greater tumor-nontumor repertoire similarity than basal-like breast cancer did.

The lymph nodes were axillary draining lymph nodes from breast cancer patients. The TCR was taken from a female donor with breast cancer. Some clones in this sample may be carry-over from other donors' samples. The sample was axillary lymph node tissue.

For the CDR3, the DNA is TGTGCCACCAGCAGGCCGGGACTAGCGGGAGGCGGTGGAAACATTCAGTACTTC. As protein: CATSRPGLAGGGGNIQYF. The chain combines TRBV15 with TRBJ2-4, with 15 bases matching TRBD2. This CDR3 contains 18 residues. The V gene end was trimmed by 3 bases and the J gene end by 6 bases; junction bases not matched to a gene: 9. Germline V CDR1 and CDR2: LNHNV, YYDKDF (reference sequence).